This T cell receptor beta chain was observed in a study of blood T cell repertoires in COVID-19. Unmatched junction bases numbered 16, after V lost 4 bases and J lost 14 bases. The CDR3 covers 16 residues. Looked up from germline, CDR1 is MNHEY and CDR2 is SMNVEV (reference sequence). Grouping used clinical history reported by participants in a survey and questionnaire. The protocol was immunoSEQ multiplex PCR, while the TCRdb copy is restricted to in-frame clones and leaves out a portion. The sample lists about 180,000 clones; about 90% were seen once. Sequencing was carried out using PBMCs or T cells enriched from blood (not recorded which). The sequence derives from a human donor with acute COVID-19. The donor label of this sample is uncertain. The rearrangement uses TRBV27 and TRBJ1-6; TRBD1 aligns across 8 bases. CDR3 in amino acids: CASSSPRGTGLGALHF. The CDR3 region has the DNA TGTGCCAGCAGTTCACCGCGGGGGACAGGCCTTGGGGCCCTCCACTTT.